The text below deals with one TCR beta chain. The antigen is not known. This sample was included in a study of cytomegalovirus exposure and HLA in healthy donors. Study-wide results and limits: TCR beta chains numbering some 150 were designated cytomegalovirus-associated. Follow-up analysis found HLA locus-dependent TCR association rates, highest for DRB1 and lowest for HLA-C. Most of the TCR beta V segments (in an earlier analysis) were productive either about 87% or about 30% of the time. TCR beta chains associated with HLA were, in a later analysis, more clonally expanded than equally common others.

In the PCR, 60 Vbeta and 13 Jbeta primers were used. Data came from immunoSEQ multiplex PCR; TCRdb stores just in-frame clones and leaves some out. The data show about 110,000 clones, with about 84% seen just once and approximately 2.4% held by the top ten. V gave up 3 bases and J gave up 6 bases, with 11 bases separating them. CDR1 is SNHLY and CDR2 is FYNNEI in the germline V gene. CDR3 length equals 14 residues. This sequence was found in a man aged 25-45 years in good health and CMV-seronegative. Sequenced input: PBMCs. The chain is built from TRBV2 and TRBJ2-2; the D gene is possibly TRBD2 (6 bases). The CDR3 loop is CASSETSSAGELFF. The DNA of the CDR3 is TGTGCCAGCAGTGAGACTAGTTCCGCCGGGGAGCTGTTTTTT.